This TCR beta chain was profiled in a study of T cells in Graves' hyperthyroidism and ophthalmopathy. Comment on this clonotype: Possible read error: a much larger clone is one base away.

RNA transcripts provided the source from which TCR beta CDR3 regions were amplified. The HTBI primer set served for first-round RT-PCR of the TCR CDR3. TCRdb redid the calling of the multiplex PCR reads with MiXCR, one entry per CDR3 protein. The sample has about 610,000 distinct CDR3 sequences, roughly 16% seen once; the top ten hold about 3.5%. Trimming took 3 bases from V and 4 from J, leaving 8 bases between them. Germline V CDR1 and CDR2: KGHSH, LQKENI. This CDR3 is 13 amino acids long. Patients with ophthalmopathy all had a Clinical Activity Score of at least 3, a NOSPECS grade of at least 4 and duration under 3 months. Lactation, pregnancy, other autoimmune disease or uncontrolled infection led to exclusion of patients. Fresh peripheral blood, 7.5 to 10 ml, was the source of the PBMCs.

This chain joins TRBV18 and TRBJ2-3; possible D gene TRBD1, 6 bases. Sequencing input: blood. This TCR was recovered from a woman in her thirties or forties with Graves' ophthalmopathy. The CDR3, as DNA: TGTGCCAGCTCACCGGGGGCCCCAGATACGCAGTATTTT. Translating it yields CASSPGAPDTQYF.